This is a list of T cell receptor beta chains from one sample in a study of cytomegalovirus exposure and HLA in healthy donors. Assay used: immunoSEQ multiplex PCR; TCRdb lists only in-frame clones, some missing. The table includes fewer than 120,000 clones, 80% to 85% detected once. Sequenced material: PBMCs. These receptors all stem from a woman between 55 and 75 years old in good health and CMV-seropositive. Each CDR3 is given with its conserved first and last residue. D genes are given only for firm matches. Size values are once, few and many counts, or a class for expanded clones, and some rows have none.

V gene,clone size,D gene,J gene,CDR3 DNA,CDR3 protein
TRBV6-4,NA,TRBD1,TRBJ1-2,TGTGCCAGCAGAGGGGACAGTTTCTACAACTATGGCTACACCTTC,CASRGDSFYNYGYTF
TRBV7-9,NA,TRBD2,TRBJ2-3,TGTGCCAGCAGCTTTGCGACTAGCGGGGGGAGCACAGATACGCAGTATTTT,CASSFATSGGSTDTQYF
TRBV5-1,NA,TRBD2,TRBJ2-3,TGCGCCAGCAGCCTAGCGGAAAGCACAGATACGCAGTATTTT,CASSLAESTDTQYF
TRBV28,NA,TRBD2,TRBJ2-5,TGTGCCAGCAGTCATGGACTAGCGGTCCTGAAGACCCAGTACTTC,CASSHGLAVLKTQYF
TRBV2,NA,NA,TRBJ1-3,TGTGCCAGCATTCGTACAAGCTCTGGAAACACCATATATTTT,CASIRTSSGNTIYF
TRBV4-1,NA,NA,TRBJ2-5,TGCGCCAGCAGCACACCCCTCAAAGAGACCCAGTACTTC,CASSTPLKETQYF
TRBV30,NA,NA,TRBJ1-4,TGTGCCTGGAGTGTAGGACAGCCGCTCGGGCCGCTAACTAATGAAAAACTGTTTTTT,CAWSVGQPLGPLTNEKLFF
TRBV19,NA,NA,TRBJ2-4,TGTGCCAGTAGTCAAGCCGGGACTTTAGCCAAAAACATTCAGTACTTC,CASSQAGTLAKNIQYF
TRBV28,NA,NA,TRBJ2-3,TGTGCCAGCAGTTCCCATCCAGAGGCGGATACGCAGTATTTT,CASSSHPEADTQYF
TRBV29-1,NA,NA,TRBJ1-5,TGCAGCGTTGGGGGGGATCAGCCCCAGCATTTT,CSVGGDQPQHF
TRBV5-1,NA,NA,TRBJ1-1,TGCGCCAGCAGCTTGGCCGGGAGGAACACTGAAGCTTTCTTT,CASSLAGRNTEAFF
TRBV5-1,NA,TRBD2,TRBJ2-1,TGCGCCAGCAGCTTGGCGGGAGGGCCTGATGAGCAGTTCTTC,CASSLAGGPDEQFF
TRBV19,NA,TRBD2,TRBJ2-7,TGTGCCAGTAGTATTCACTTACCGGGACTAGCGGGAGGTCTCTCCTACGAGCAGTACTTC,CASSIHLPGLAGGLSYEQYF
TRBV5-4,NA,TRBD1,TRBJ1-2,TGTGCCAGCAGCTCCCCGGGACAGGGGGCTGACTATGGCTACACCTTC,CASSSPGQGADYGYTF
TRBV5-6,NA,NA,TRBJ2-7,TGTGCCAGCAGCCCCTTGGAGGCCTACGAGCAGTACTTC,CASSPLEAYEQYF
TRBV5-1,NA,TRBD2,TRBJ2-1,TGCGCCAGCATACCGACTAGCCAGTCCTACAATGAGCAGTTCTTC,CASIPTSQSYNEQFF
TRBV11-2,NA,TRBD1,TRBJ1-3,TGTGCCAGCATCCTGGACAGGAGCGGAAACACCATATATTTT,CASILDRSGNTIYF
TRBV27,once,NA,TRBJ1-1,TGTGCCAGCGGGGAGGGTATGAGGTTAACTGAAGCTTTCTTT,CASGEGMRLTEAFF
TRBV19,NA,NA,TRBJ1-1,TGTGCCAGTAATCGACAGAGTGAAGCTTTCTTT,CASNRQSEAFF
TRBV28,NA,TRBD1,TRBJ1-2,TGTGCCAGCAGTTCCGGGACAGGAAGCTATGGCTACACCTTC,CASSSGTGSYGYTF
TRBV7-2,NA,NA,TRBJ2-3,TGTGCCAGCAGCTTAGTAGGCGGGAGCACAGATACGCAGTATTTT,CASSLVGGSTDTQYF
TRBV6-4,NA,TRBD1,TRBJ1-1,TGTGCCAGTACCCCTGGACAGGGGAACACTGAAGCTTTCTTT,CASTPGQGNTEAFF
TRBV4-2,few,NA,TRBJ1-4,TGTGCCAGCAGCCAAGGATCAGGTAGTGAAAAACTGTTTTTT,CASSQGSGSEKLFF
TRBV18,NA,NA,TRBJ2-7,TGTGCCAGCTCACCACCGGCACCCTTATTCTACGAGCAGTACTTC,CASSPPAPLFYEQYF
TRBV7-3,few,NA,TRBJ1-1,TGTGCCAGCAGCTGGACTGGAGGTACTGAAGCTTTCTTT,CASSWTGGTEAFF
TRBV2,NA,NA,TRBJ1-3,TGTGCCAGCAGCGGAGTCCTCTCTGGCAACACCATATATTTT,CASSGVLSGNTIYF
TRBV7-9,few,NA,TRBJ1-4,TGTGCCAGCAGCCTGGGACAAGGTGAAAAACTGTTTTTT,CASSLGQGEKLFF
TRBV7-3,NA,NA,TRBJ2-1,TGTGCCAGCAGCTCCCACCCTAGCGGAGGGGGGGATGAGCAGTTCTTC,CASSSHPSGGGDEQFF
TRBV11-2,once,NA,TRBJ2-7,TGTGCCAGCAGCTTAGTCCTACGGGGGGCGGGCTACGAGCAGTACTTC,CASSLVLRGAGYEQYF
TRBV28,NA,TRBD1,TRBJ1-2,TGTGCCAGCCGGGACAGTAATAACTATGGCTACACCTTC,CASRDSNNYGYTF
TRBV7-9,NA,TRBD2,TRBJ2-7,TGTGCCAGCAGCCCCCGGACTAGCGGGAAAGTGGGGGAGCAGTACTTC,CASSPRTSGKVGEQYF
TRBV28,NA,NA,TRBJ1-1,TGTGCCAGCAGTTTTCAGGGGTGGTACACTGAAGCTTTCTTT,CASSFQGWYTEAFF
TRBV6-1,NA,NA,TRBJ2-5,TGTGCCAGCAGTACAAACAGGGCTGTTATGGAGACCCAGTACTTC,CASSTNRAVMETQYF
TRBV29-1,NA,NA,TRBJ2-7,TGCAGCGCTGGTCCACAGGGCCCCTACGAGCAGTACTTC,CSAGPQGPYEQYF
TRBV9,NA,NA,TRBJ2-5,TGTGCCAGCAGCGTAGAGGGACTTGGGGGAAAAGAGACCCAGTACTTC,CASSVEGLGGKETQYF
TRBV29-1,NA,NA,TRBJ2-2,TGCAGCGTTGACGCCACGCGGAACACCGGGGAGCTGTTTTTT,CSVDATRNTGELFF
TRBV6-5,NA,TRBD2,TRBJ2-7,TGTGCCAGCCACCGGGGGAGGGCCATACCCGAGCAGTACTTC,CASHRGRAIPEQYF
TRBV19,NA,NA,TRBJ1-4,TGTGCCAGTAGTACGGCAGCGAATAATGAAAAACTGTTTTTT,CASSTAANNEKLFF
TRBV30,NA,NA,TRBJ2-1,TGTGCCTGGAGTGTTATGCTGACGAGGAGAGAGCAGTTCTTC,CAWSVMLTRREQFF
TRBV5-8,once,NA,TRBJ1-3,TGTGCCAGCAGCGAAATCGGTGGGGGAGGACAAATATCTGGAAACACCATATATTTT,CASSEIGGGGQISGNTIYF
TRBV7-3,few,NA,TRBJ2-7,TGTGCCAGCAGCTTAGGACTCCCAGGATCCTACGAGCAGTACTTC,CASSLGLPGSYEQYF
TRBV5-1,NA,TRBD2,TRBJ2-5,TGCGCCAGCAGTTCGGGGGGTGTAAGAGAGACCCAGTACTTC,CASSSGGVRETQYF
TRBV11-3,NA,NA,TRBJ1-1,TGTGCCAGCAGCCTCTCCCCCTACACTGAAGCTTTCTTT,CASSLSPYTEAFF
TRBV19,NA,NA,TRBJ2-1,TGTGCCAGTAGTAACCTAGCCGAAGCGGTCTCCTACAATGAGCAGTTCTTC,CASSNLAEAVSYNEQFF
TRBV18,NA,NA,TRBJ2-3,TGTGCCAGCTCACCCTGGACAGAGATCACAGATACGCAGTATTTT,CASSPWTEITDTQYF
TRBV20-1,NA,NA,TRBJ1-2,TGCAGTGCTAGAGATGAGGGCTACACCTTC,CSARDEGYTF
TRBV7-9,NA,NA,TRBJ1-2,TGTGCCAGCAGTCTAGAAGGTTTCCGTCACCATGGCTACACCTTC,CASSLEGFRHHGYTF
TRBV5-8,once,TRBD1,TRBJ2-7,TGTGCCAGCAGCTGGCCGGGACAGGATTACGAGCAGTACTTC,CASSWPGQDYEQYF
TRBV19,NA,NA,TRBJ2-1,TGTGCCAGTAGTATAGGACTTTACAATGAGCAGTTCTTC,CASSIGLYNEQFF